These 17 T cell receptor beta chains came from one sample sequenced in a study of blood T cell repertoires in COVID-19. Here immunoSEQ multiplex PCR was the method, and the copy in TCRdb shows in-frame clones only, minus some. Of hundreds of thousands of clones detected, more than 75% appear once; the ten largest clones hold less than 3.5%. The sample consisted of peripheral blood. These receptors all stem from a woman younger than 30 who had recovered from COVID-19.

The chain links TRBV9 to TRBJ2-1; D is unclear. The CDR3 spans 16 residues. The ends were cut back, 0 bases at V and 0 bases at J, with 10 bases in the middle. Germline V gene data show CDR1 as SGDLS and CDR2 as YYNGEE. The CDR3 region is CASSVAGMSSYNEQFF. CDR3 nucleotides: TGTGCCAGCAGCGTAGCAGGAATGAGCTCCTACAATGAGCAGTTCTTC.

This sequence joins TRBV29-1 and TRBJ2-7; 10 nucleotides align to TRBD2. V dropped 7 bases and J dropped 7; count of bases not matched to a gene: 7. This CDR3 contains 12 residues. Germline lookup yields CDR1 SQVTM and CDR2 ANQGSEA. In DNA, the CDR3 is TGCAGCGCCAGGACTAGCGGAGGGGAGCAGTACGTC. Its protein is CSARTSGGEQYV.

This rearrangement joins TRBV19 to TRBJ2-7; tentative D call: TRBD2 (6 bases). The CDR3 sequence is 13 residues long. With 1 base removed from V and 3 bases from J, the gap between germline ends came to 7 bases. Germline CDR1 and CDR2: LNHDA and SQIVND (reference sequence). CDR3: CASSIGAGYEQYV. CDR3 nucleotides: TGTGCCAGTAGTATAGGAGCGGGCTACGAGCAGTACGTC.

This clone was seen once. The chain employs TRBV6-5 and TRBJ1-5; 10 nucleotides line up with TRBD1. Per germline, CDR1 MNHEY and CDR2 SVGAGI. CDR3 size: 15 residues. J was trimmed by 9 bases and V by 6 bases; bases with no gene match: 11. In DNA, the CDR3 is TGTGCCAGCAGACCGACAGGGGGCGCAATCCGGCCCCAGCATTTT. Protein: CASRPTGGAIRPQHF.

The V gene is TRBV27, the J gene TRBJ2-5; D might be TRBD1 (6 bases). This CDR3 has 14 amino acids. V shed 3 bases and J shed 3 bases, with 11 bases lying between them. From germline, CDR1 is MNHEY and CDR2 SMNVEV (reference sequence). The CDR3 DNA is TGTGCCAGCAGTTTTTCCCGGGACAAAGAGACCCAGTACTTC. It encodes CASSFSRDKETQYF.

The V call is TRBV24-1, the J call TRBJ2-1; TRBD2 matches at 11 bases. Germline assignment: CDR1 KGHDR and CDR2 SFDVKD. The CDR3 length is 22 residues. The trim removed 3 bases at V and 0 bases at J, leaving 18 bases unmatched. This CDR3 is CATSDASQGTSGQPSSYNEQFF. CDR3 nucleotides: TGTGCCACCAGTGATGCAAGTCAGGGGACTAGCGGCCAACCTAGCTCCTACAATGAGCAGTTCTTC.

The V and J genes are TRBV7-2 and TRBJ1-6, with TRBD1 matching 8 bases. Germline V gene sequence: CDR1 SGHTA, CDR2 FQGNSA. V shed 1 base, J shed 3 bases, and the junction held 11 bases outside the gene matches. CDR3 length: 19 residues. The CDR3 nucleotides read TGTGCCAGCAGCTTAGTTCGGCGTGACAGGGGCTTCTATAATTCACCCCTCCACTTT. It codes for CASSLVRRDRGFYNSPLHF.

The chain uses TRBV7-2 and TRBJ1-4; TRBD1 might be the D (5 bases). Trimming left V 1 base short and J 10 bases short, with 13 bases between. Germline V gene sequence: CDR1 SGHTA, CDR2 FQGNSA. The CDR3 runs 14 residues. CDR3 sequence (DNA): TGTGCCAGCAGCTTAGTGCCCGGGGGGGGAAAACTGTTTTTT. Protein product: CASSLVPGGGKLFF.

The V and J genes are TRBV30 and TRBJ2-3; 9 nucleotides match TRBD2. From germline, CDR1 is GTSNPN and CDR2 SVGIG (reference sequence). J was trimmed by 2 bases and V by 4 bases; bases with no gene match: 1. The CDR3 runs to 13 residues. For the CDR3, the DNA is TGTGCCTGGACTAGCGGGACCACAGATACGCAGTATTTT. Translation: CAWTSGTTDTQYF.

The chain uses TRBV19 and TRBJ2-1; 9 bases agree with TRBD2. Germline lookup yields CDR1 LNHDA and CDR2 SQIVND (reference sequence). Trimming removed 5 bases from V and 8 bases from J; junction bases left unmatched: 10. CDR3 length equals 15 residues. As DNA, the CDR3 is TGTGCCAGTAGTTCCTTCGGCGGGAGGGCCTATGAGCAGTTCTTC. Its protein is CASSSFGGRAYEQFF.

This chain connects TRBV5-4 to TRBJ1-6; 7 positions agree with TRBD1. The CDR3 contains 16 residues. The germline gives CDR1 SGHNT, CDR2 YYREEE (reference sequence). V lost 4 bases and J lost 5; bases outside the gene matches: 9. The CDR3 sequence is CASSPDRQGDNSPLHF. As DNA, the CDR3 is TGTGCCAGCAGCCCAGACAGACAGGGAGATAATTCACCCCTCCACTTT. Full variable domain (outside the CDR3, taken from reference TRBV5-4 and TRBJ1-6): ETGVTQSPTHLIKTRGQQVTLRCSSQSGHNTVSWYQQALGQGPQFIFQYYREEENGRGNFPPRFSGLQFPNYSSELNVNALELDDSALYLCASSPDRQGDNSPLHFGNGTRLTVT.

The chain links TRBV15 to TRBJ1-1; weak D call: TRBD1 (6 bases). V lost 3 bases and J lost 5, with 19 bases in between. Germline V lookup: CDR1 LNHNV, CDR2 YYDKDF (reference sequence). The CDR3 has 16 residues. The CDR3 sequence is CATSRGNNRDLTEAFF. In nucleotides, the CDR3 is TGTGCCACCAGCAGGGGCAACAACAGGGATTTGACTGAAGCTTTCTTT.

The CDR3 DNA follows: TGTGCCAGCTCACCACGCGGGAATCACGAGCAGTACGTC. This sequence encodes CASSPRGNHEQYV. V gene TRBV18 combines with J gene TRBJ2-7, with a possible D match to TRBD2 (6 bases). V lost 1 base and J lost 5, with 9 bases in between. Germline V CDR1 and CDR2: KGHSH, LQKENI. The CDR3 covers 13 residues.

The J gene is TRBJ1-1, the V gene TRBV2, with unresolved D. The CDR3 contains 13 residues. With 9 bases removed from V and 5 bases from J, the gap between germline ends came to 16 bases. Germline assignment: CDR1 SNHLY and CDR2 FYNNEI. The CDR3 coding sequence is TGTGCCAGTTTGAGTAAACTGCGGACTGAAGCTTTCTTT. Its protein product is CASLSKLRTEAFF.

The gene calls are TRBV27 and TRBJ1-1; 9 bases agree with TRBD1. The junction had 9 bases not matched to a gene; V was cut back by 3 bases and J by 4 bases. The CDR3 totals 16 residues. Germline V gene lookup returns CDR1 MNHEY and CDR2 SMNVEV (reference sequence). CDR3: CASSFIGTGFFTEAFF. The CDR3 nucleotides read TGTGCCAGCAGTTTTATCGGGACAGGGTTTTTCACTGAAGCTTTCTTT.

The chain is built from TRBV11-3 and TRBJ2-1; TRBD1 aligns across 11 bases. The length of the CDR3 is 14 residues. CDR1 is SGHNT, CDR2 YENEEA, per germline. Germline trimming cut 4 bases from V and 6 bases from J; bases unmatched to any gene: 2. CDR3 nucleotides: TGTGCCAGCAGCTGGGGGACAGGGGGCAATGAGCAGTTCTTC. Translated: CASSWGTGGNEQFF.

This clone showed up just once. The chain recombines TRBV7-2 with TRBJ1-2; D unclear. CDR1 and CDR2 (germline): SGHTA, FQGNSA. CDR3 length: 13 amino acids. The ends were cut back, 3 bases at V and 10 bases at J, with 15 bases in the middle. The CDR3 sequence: CASSLDWGVFYTF. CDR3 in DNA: TGTGCCAGCAGCTTGGACTGGGGAGTCTTCTACACCTTC.